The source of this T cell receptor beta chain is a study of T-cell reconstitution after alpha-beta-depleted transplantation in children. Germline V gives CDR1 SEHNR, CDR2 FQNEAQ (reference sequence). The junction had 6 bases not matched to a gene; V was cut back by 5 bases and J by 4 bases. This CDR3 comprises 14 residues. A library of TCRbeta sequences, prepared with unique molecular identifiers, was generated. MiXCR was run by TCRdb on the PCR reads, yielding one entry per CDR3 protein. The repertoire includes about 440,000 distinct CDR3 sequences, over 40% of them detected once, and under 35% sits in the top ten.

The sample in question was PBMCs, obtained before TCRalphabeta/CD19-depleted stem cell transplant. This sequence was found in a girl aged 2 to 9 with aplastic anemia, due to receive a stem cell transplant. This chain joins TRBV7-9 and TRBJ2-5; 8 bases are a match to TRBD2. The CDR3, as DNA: TGTGCCAGCAGCGCCCAGACTAGCGCAGAGACCCAGTACTTC. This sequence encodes CASSAQTSAETQYF. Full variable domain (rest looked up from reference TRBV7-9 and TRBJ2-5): DTGVSQNPRHKITKRGQNVTFRCDPISEHNRLYWYRQTLGQGPEFLTYFQNEAQLEKSRLLSDRFSAERPKGSFSTLEIQRTEQGDSAMYLCASSAQTSAETQYFGPGTRLLVL.